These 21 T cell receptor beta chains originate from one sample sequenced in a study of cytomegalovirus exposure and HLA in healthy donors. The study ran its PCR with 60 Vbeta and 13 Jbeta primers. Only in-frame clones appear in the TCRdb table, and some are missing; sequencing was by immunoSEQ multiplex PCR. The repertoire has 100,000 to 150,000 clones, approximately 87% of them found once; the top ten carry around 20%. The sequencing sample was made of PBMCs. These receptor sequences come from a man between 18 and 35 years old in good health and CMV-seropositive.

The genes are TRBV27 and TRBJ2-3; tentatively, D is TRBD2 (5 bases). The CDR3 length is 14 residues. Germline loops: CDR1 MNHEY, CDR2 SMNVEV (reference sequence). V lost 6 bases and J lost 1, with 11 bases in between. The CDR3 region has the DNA TGTGCCAGCAGCAGGAGGTCTGGCACAGATACGCAGTATTTT. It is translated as CASSRRSGTDTQYF.

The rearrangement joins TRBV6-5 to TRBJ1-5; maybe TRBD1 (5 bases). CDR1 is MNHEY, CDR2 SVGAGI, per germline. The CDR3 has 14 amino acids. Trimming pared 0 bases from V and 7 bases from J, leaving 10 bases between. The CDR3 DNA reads TGTGCCAGCAGTTACTCGGCAGGGCAACAGCCCCAGCATTTT. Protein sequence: CASSYSAGQQPQHF.

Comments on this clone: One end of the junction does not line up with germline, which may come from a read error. CDR3 loop: CASSLQGAQEKLFF. The CDR3 bases are TGCGCCAGCAGCCTTCAGGGGGCGCAAGAAAAACTGTTTTTT. The gene calls are TRBV13 and TRBJ1-4, with TRBD1 matching 8 bases. Per the germline V gene, CDR1 is PRHDT and CDR2 is FYEKMQ (reference sequence). There are 14 residues in the CDR3. Drawing the rest from reference TRBV13 and TRBJ1-4, the complete variable domain is AAGVIQSPRHLIKEKRETATLKCYPIPRHDTVYWYQQGPGQDPQFLISFYEKMQSDKGSIPDRFSAQQFSDYHSELNMSSLELGDSALYFCASSLQGAQEKLFFGSGTQLSVL.

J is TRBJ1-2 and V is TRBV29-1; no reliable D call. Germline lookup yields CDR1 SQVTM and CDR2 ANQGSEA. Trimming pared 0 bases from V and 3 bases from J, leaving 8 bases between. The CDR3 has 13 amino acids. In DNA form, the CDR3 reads TGCAGCGTTGAAGATCTCACAGACTATGGCTACACCTTC. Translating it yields CSVEDLTDYGYTF.

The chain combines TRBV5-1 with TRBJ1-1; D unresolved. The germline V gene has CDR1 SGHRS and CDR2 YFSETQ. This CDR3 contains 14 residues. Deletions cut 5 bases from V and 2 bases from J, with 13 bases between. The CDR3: CASRRAGPNTEAFF. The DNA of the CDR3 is TGCGCCAGCAGAAGGGCGGGCCCAAACACTGAAGCTTTCTTT.

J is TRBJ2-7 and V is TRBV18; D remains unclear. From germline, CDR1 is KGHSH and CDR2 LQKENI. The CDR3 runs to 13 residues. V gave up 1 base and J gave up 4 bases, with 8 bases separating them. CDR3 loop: CASSPLSEYEQYF. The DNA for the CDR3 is TGTGCCAGCTCACCACTCTCGGAGTACGAGCAGTACTTC.

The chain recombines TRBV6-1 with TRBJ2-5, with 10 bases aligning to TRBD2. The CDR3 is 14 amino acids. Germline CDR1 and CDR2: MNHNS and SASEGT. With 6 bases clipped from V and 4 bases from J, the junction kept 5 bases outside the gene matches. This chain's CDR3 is CASSPRTSGETQYF. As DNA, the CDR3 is TGTGCCAGCAGCCCGAGGACTAGCGGAGAGACCCAGTACTTC.

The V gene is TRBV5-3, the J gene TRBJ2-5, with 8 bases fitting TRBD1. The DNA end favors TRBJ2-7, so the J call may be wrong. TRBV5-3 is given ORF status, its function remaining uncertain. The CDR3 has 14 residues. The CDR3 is CARSFTGGSYEQYF. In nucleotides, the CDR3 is TGTGCCAGAAGCTTCACAGGGGGCTCCTACGAGCAGTACTTC.

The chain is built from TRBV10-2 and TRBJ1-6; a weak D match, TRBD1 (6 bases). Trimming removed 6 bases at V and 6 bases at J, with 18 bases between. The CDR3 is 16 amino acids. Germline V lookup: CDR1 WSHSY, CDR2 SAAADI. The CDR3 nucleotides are TGCGCCAGCAGGGAAGGGGGTTCCCTTACTAATTCACCCCTCCACTTT. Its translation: CASREGGSLTNSPLHF.

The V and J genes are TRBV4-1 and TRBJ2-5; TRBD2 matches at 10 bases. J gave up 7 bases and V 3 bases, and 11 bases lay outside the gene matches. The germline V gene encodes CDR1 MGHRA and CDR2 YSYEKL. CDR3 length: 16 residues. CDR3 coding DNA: TGCGCCAGCAGCCAGAGCACTAGCGGGGCGCCCGGGACCCAGTACTTC. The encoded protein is CASSQSTSGAPGTQYF.

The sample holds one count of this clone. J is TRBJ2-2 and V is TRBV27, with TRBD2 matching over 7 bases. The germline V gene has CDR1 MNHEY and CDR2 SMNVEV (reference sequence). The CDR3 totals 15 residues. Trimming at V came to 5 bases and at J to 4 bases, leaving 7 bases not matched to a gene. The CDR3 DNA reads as TGTGCCAGCAGTCTTTTTACGGGGGGCACCGGGGAGCTGTTTTTT. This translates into CASSLFTGGTGELFF.

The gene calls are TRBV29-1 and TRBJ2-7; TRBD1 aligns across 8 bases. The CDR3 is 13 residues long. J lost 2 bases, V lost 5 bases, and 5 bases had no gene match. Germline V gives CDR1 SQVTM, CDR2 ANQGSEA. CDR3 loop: CSVLDRVTYEQYF. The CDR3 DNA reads TGCAGCGTTCTGGACAGGGTAACCTACGAGCAGTACTTC.

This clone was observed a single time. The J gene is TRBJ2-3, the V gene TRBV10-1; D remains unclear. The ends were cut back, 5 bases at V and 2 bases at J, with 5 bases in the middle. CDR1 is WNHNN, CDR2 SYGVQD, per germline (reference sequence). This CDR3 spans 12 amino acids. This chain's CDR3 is CASSRATDTQYF. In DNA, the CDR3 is TGCGCCAGCAGTAGAGCCACAGATACGCAGTATTTT.

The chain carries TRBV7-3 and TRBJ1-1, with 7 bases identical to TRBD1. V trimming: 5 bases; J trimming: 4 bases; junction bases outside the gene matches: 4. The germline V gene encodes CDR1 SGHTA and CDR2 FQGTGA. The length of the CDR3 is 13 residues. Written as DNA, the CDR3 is TGTGCCAGCAGCGTAGACAGGGCCACTGAAGCTTTCTTT. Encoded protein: CASSVDRATEAFF.

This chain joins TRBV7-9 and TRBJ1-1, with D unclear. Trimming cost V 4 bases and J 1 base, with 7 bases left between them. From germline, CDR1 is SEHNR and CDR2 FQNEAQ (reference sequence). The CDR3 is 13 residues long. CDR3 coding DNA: TGTGCCAGCAGCTCCCGACAGAACACTGAAGCTTTCTTT. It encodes CASSSRQNTEAFF.

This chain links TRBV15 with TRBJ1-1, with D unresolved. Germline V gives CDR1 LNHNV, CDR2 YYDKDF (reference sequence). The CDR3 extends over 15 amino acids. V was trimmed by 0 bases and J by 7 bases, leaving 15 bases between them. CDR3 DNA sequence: TGTGCCACCAGCAGAGAGACGGTTTCGGGGTTTGAAGCTTTCTTT. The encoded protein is CATSRETVSGFEAFF.

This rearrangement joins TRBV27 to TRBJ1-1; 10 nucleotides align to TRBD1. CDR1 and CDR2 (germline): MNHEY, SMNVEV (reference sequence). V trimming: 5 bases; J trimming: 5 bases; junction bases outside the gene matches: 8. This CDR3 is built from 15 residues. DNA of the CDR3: TGTGCCAGCAGTGGGGGACAGGGGATGGATACTGAAGCTTTCTTT. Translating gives CASSGGQGMDTEAFF.

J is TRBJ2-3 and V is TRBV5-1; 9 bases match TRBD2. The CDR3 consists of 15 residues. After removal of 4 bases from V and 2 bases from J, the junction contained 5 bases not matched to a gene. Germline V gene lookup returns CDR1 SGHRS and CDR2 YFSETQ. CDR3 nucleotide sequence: TGCGCCAGCAGCGCGAGCGGGGGGAACACAGATACGCAGTATTTT. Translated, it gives CASSASGGNTDTQYF. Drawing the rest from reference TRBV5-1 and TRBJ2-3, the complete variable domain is KAGVTQTPRYLIKTRGQQVTLSCSPISGHRSVSWYQQTPGQGLQFLFEYFSETQRNKGNFPGRFSGRQFSNSRSEMNVSTLELGDSALYLCASSASGGNTDTQYFGPGTRLTVL.

The CDR3 protein is CASSLEGDYGYTF. Written as DNA, the CDR3 is TGTGCCAGCAGCTTGGAGGGAGACTATGGCTACACCTTC. The chain uses TRBV5-4 and TRBJ1-2; D is unclear. The CDR3 runs 13 residues. V was shortened by 0 bases and J by 3 bases, with 6 bases between the two germline ends. Germline V gene lookup returns CDR1 SGHNT and CDR2 YYREEE (reference sequence).

Here the CDR3 DNA reads TGCAGCGTAACAGGGGTCTACAATGAGCAGTTCTTC. Its protein is CSVTGVYNEQFF. This chain uses TRBV29-1 with TRBJ2-1; 7 nucleotides agree with TRBD1. V lost 6 bases to trimming and J lost 3 bases; unmatched junction nucleotides: 2. CDR3 length: 12 amino acids. From germline, CDR1 is SQVTM and CDR2 ANQGSEA.

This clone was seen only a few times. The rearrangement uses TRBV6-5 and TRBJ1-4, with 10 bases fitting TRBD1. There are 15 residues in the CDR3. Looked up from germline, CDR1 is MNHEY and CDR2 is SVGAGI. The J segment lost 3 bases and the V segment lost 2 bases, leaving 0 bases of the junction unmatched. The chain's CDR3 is CASSYGTGANEKLFF. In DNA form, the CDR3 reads TGTGCCAGCAGTTACGGGACAGGGGCTAATGAAAAACTGTTTTTT.